One sample yielded the 8 T cell receptor beta chains listed below, sequenced in a study of cytomegalovirus exposure and HLA in healthy donors. 13 Jbeta primers and 60 Vbeta primers were used for the PCR. Libraries were prepared by immunoSEQ multiplex PCR; TCRdb keeps only in-frame clonotypes and omits some of them. This table has 150,000 to 200,000 clones, around nine tenths appearing once. Sequences were obtained from PBMCs. These receptors were collected from a woman between 18 and 29 years old in good health and CMV-seronegative.

There are a few counts of this clone. The chain uses TRBV30 and TRBJ2-3; 12 nucleotides line up with TRBD2. J gave up 5 bases and V 5 bases, and 5 bases lay outside the gene matches. Germline-derived CDR1 and CDR2 are GTSNPN and SVGIG (reference sequence). CDR3 length: 14 amino acids. CDR3 coding DNA: TGTGCCTGGGCCGGACTAGCGGGGCAAGATACGCAGTATTTT. Its protein product is CAWAGLAGQDTQYF.

The V call is TRBV10-1, the J call TRBJ2-7; 7 bases are shared with TRBD1. Germline CDR1 WNHNN, CDR2 SYGVQD (reference sequence). This CDR3 is 17 amino acids long. V trimming: 8 bases; J trimming: 3 bases; junction bases outside the gene matches: 19. In nucleotides, the CDR3 is TGCGCCAGCGTCCAACGGGACAGCTTAGGGCAGGACTACGAGCAGTACTTC. This encodes CASVQRDSLGQDYEQYF.

The V call is TRBV2, the J call TRBJ2-1, with D perhaps matching TRBD2 (7 bases). V was cut by 3 bases and J by 6 bases, with 12 bases left in between. This CDR3 has 14 amino acids. Germline loops: CDR1 SNHLY, CDR2 FYNNEI. The CDR3 sequence: CASSDNGGPNEQFF. CDR3 sequence (DNA): TGTGCCAGCAGTGATAACGGGGGGCCCAATGAGCAGTTCTTC.

The rearrangement joins TRBV5-1 to TRBJ2-7, with 7 bases lining up with TRBD2. The CDR3 contains 15 residues. Germline values: CDR1 SGHRS, CDR2 YFSETQ. The ends lost 2 bases at V and 0 bases at J; junction bases unmatched: 5. CDR3 nucleotides: TGCGCCAGCAGCTTAGAACTAGCGAGCTCCTACGAGCAGTACTTC. Its protein is CASSLELASSYEQYF.

The chain joins TRBV7-6 to TRBJ2-5; 7 nucleotides agree with TRBD2. After removal of 5 bases from V and 1 base from J, the junction contained 7 bases not matched to a gene. The CDR3 extends over 15 amino acids. The germline V gene has CDR1 SGHVS and CDR2 FNYEAQ. CDR3 sequence reads: CASSRASGIQETQYF. CDR3 nucleotides: TGTGCCAGCAGCCGGGCTAGCGGAATCCAAGAGACCCAGTACTTC.

This chain joins TRBV11-2 and TRBJ2-7; 8 nucleotides line up with TRBD2. V was pared by 3 bases and J by 3 bases, with 7 bases of the junction left unmatched. Germline lookup yields CDR1 SGHAT and CDR2 FQNNGV. The CDR3 is 15 amino acids. CDR3 DNA: TGTGCCAGCAGCTTTCACTCGGCGGGAGGCTACGAGCAGTACTTC. Its protein is CASSFHSAGGYEQYF.

The V call is TRBV28, the J call TRBJ2-7, with a possible D match to TRBD1 (6 bases). Germline CDR1 MDHEN, CDR2 SYDVKM. This CDR3 comprises 15 residues. V was clipped by 4 bases and J by 1 base, with 14 bases between them. The CDR3 DNA reads as TGTGCCAGCAGTTATCCGACAGGACTTTCCTACGAGCAGTACTTC. Translated, it gives CASSYPTGLSYEQYF.

The rearrangement joins TRBV9 to TRBJ1-1; 7 nucleotides align to TRBD1. Germline CDR1 SGDLS, CDR2 YYNGEE. This CDR3 region has 19 residues. V was clipped by 4 bases and J by 5 bases; unmatched bases: 23. The CDR3: CASSLHGLRGQSESTEAFF. The CDR3 nucleotides are TGTGCCAGCAGCCTCCATGGGCTTAGGGGACAGTCAGAGAGTACTGAAGCTTTCTTT.